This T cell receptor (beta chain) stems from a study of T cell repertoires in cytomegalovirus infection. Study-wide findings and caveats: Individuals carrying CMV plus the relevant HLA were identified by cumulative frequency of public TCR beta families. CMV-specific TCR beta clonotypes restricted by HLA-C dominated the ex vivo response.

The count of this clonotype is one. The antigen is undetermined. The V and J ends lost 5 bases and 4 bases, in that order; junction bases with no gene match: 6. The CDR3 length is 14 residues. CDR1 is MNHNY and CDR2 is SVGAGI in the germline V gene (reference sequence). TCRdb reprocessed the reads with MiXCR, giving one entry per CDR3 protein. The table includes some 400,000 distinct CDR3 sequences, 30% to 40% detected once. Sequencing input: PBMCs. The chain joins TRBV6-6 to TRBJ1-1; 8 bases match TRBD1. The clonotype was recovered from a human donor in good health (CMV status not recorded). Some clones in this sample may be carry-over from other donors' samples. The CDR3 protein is CASSRTGSPTEAFF. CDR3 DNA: TGTGCCAGCAGTAGGACAGGGAGCCCCACTGAAGCTTTCTTT.